This TCR beta chain was sequenced during a study of Ad26.COV2.S vaccination and SARS-CoV-2 variants. About this clone itself: Its antigen is as yet unknown.

Clones were read by immunoSEQ multiplex PCR, and TCRdb kept only the in-frame ones, dropping some. The table records about 420,000 clones, around nine tenths of them present only once. The germline V gene has CDR1 MDHEN and CDR2 SYDVKM. Trimming pared 2 bases from V and 4 bases from J, leaving 21 bases between. The CDR3 consists of 17 residues. The treatment here: roughly 18 received Ad26.COV2.S at low or high dose, single or two shots; about 5 received placebo; per-sample allocation not given. After the first vaccine or placebo injection, samples were drawn on day 63. Notes on the study in general: Placebo recipients trailed vaccine recipients in spike-specific TCR breadth.

The sample in question was peripheral blood, obtained in a trial of Ad26.COV2.S vaccine versus placebo. The chain carries TRBV28 and TRBJ2-7; no clear D gene. The TCR originated in a person between 18 and 65 years old who received the Ad26.COV2.S COVID-19 vaccine or a placebo. CDR3 loop: CASSLGLTVDIGYEQYF. The CDR3 region has the DNA TGTGCCAGCAGTTTAGGCTTGACGGTTGATATTGGATACGAGCAGTACTTC.